This T cell receptor (beta chain) was retrieved from a study of T cell changes during pregnancy in multiple sclerosis. The CDR3 extends over 13 amino acids. Germline-derived CDR1 and CDR2 are SQVTM and ANQGSEA. Some clones are missing from TCRdb's copy, which holds only in-frame ones; the method was immunoSEQ multiplex PCR. The sample yields roughly 52,000 clones, 85% to 95% seen once. Specimen: CD8+ T cells from peripheral blood mononuclear cells, collected in the third trimester of pregnancy. The gene calls are TRBV29-1 and TRBJ2-5, with 7 nucleotides matching TRBD2. The J call is in doubt because the DNA end fits TRBJ2-7 better. This TCR derives from a female donor with multiple sclerosis, enrolled in a pregnancy study. This chain's CDR3 is CSVDAGDDYEQYF. The CDR3, as DNA: TGCAGCGTTGATGCGGGGGATGACTACGAGCAGTACTTC.